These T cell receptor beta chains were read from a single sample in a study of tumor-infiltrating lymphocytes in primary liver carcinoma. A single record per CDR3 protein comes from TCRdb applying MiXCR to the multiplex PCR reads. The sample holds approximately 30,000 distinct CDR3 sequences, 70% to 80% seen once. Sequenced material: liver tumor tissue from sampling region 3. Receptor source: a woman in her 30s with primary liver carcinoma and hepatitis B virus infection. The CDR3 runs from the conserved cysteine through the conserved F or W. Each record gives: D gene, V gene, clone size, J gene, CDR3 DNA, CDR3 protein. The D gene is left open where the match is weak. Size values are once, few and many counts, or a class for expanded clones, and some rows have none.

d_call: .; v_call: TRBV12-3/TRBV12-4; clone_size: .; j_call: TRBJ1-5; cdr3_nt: TGTACCAGCACCGACAGGTCAGATCAGCCCCAGCATTTC; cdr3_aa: CTSTDRSDQPQHF
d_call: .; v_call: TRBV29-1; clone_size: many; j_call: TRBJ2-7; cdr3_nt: TGCAGCATCCAACCAATACCGAGCTCCTACGAGCAGTACTTC; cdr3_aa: CSIQPIPSSYEQYF
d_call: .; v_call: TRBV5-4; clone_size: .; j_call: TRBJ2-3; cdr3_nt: TGTCCCAGCAGCGTAGACGGACACCCTCAACCCACAGATAGGCAGTATTTT; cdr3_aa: CPSSVDGHPQPTDRQYF
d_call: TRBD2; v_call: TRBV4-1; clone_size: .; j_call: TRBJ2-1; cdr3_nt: TGCGCCAGCAACCAAGGTACTACTAGCGGGAGGGTATACAATGTGCAGTTCTTC; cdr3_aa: CASNQGTTSGRVYNVQFF
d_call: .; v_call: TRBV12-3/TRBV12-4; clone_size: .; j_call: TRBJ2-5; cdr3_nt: TGTGCCAGCAATTTAAGTAGGAGACAAGAGACTCAGTACTTC; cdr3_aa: CASNLSRRQETQYF
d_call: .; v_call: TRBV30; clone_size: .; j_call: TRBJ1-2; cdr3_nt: TGTGCCTGGAGTATTAGTCAGGGTAGAGTCTATGTCTACACCTTC; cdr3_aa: CAWSISQGRVYVYTF
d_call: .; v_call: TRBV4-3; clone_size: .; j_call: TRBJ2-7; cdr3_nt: TGCGCCAGCAGCCAAGTTGTGACGGGGGATCGCATTAGCTACGAGCAGTACTTC; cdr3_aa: CASSQVVTGDRISYEQYF
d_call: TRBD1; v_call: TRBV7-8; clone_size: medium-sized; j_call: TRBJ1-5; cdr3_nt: TGTGCCAGCAGCTTACTTGTAACAGGGGGCAAGTCCCAGCATTTT; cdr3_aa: CASSLLVTGGKSQHF
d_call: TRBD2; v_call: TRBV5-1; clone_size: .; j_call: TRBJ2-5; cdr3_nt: TGCACCAGCAGCTGGGAGGGGAGAGAGGCACAAGAGACTCACTACTTC; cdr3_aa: CTSSWEGREAQETHYF
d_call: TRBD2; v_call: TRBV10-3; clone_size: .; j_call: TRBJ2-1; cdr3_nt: TGTGCCATTAAGGGGGACTCTAGCGGGAGTAGTCTCGATGAGCAGTTCTTC; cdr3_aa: CAIKGDSSGSSLDEQFF
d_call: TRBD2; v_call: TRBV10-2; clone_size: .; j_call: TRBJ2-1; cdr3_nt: TGCGCCAGCAGTGTGGATGGCGGGAGCTCATACAATGAGCAGCTCTTC; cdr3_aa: CASSVDGGSSYNEQLF
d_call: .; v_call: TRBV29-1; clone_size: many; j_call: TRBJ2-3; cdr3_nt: TGCAGCGCGGTGAGCGGGCCGTCGGATACGCAGTATTTT; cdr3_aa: CSAVSGPSDTQYF
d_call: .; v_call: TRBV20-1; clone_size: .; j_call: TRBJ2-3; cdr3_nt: TGCAGTGCTAGAGATTGGACACAAATAGTAGATACGCAGTATTTT; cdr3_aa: CSARDWTQIVDTQYF
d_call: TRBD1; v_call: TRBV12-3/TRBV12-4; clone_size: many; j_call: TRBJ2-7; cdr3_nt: TGTGCCAGCAGTTTCACCGGACAGGGTGGCGAGCAGTACTTC; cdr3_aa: CASSFTGQGGEQYF
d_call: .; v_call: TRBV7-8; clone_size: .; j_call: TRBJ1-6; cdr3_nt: TGTGCCGGCAGCTTGGGTCCCCAGGCCCAGACTTCACATTCACCCCTCCACTTT; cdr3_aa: CAGSLGPQAQTSHSPLHF
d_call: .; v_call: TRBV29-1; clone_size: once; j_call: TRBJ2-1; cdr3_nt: TGCAGCGTTCTCTCTCCCCGGCTGAATTACAATGAGCAGTTCTTC; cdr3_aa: CSVLSPRLNYNEQFF
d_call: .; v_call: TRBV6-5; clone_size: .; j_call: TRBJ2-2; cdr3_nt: TGTGCCAGTACCCAGGGACATTCGAACACCGGGGAGCTGTCTTTT; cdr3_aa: CASTQGHSNTGELSF
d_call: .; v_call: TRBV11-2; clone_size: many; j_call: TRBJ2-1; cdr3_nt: TGTGCCGGCAGTCCGGACTCGAGGTACAGGGAGCAGTTCTTC; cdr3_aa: CAGSPDSRYREQFF
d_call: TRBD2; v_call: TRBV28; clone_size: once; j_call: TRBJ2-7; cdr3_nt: TGTGCCAGCAGTTTTTTGGGACTAGCGGGAGCTGGTGAGCGGTACTTC; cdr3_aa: CASSFLGLAGAGERYF
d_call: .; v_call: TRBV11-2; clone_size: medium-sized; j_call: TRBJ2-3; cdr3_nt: TGTGCCAGCAGCCTGCGACGGGGGAATACGCAGTATTTT; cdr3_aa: CASSLRRGNTQYF
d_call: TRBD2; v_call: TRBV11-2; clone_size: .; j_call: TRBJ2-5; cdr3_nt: TGTCCCAGCAGCTTAAGACTAGCGGGTGACTCGAGAGAGACCCAGTACTTC; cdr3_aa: CPSSLRLAGDSRETQYF
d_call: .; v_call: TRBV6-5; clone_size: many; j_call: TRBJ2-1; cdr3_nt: TGTGCCAGCAGCTCCCTTAGGGGGAATGAGCAGTTCTTC; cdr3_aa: CASSSLRGNEQFF
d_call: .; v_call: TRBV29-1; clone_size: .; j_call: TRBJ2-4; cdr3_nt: TGCAGTGCTGAAGAGGGGCTGAAAAACATTCAGTACTTC; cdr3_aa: CSAEEGLKNIQYF
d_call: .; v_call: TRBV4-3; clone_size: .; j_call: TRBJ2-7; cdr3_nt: TGCGCCAGTAGTCAAGATCGATGGGCAGGGCGGAAGCAGTACTTC; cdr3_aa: CASSQDRWAGRKQYF
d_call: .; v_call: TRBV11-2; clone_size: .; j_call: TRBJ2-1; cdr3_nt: TGTGCCAGCGGCTTATCGATTACGAAAGAGCAGTTCTTC; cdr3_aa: CASGLSITKEQFF
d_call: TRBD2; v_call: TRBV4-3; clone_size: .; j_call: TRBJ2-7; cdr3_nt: TGCGCCAGCAGCCATGCTGTGACGGGGGGTCACATTAGCTACGATCAGTACTTT; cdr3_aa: CASSHAVTGGHISYDQYF
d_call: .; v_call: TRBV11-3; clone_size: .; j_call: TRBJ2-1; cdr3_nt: TGTGCGAGCAGCTTAGTCGGGAGCAATGACCAGTTCTTC; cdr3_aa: CASSLVGSNDQFF
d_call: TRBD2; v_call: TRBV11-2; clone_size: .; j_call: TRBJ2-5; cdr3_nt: TGTGCCAACAGCTCTCGGGGACTAGTGGAGGCCCAGTACTTC; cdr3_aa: CANSSRGLVEAQYF
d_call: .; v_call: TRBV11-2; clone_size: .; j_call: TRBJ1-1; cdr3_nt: TGTGCCAGCAGAGTTTGGGGTGAAGCTCTCTTT; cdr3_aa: CASRVWGEALF
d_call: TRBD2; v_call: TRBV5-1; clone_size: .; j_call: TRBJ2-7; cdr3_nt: TGCACCAGCAGCTTGGGCGCTAGCGGGAAGGACGAGCAGTACTTC; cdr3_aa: CTSSLGASGKDEQYF
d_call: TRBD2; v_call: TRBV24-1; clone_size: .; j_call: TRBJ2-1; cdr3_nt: TGTGCCGCCAGTGATTTTGCGGGAGAAGGGAACAATGAACAGTTCTTC; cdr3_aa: CAASDFAGEGNNEQFF
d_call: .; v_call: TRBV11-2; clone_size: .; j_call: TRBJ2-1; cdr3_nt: TGTGCCAGCAGCTTATCCGTTGCGTATGAGCAGTTCTTC; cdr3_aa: CASSLSVAYEQFF
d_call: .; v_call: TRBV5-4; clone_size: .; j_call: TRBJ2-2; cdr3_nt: TGTGGCAGCAGCAGCTCTGGAAGCGCTATTACCGGGGAGCTGTTTTTT; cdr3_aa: CGSSSSGSAITGELFF
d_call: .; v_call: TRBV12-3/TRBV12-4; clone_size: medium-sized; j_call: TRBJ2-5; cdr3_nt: TGTGCCAGCAGCTCAACAGCGAGGGGAGAGACCCAGTACTTC; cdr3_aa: CASSSTARGETQYF
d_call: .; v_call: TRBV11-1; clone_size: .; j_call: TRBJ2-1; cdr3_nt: TGTGCCAGTACCCGCACTAGATCAGGCTCCTACAATGAGCAGTTCTTC; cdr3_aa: CASTRTRSGSYNEQFF